Listed below are T cell receptor beta chains from one sample, sequenced in a study of cytomegalovirus exposure and HLA in healthy donors. Repertoires were generated with immunoSEQ multiplex PCR, while TCRdb's copy carries only in-frame clones and drops some. The data contain more than 90,000 clones, around four fifths of them singletons. The sequencing input was PBMCs. The receptors originated from a man aged 35 to 55 in good health and CMV-seropositive. The CDR3 runs from the conserved cysteine through the conserved F or W. D genes are given only for firm matches. The size field is filled for only some rows; it gives once, few, many or a size class.

J gene	clone size	V gene	D gene	CDR3 protein	CDR3 DNA
TRBJ2-5	-	TRBV9	TRBD2	CASSGLAGGNQETQYF	TGTGCCAGCAGCGGACTAGCGGGGGGGAACCAAGAGACCCAGTACTTC
TRBJ2-1	-	TRBV5-1	TRBD2	CASSFERGPGIDEQFF	TGCGCCAGCAGCTTTGAGCGGGGGCCCGGGATCGATGAGCAGTTCTTC
TRBJ2-7	once	TRBV5-4	TRBD2	CASRLAGGPYEQYF	TGTGCCAGCAGATTAGCGGGAGGGCCCTACGAGCAGTACTTC
TRBJ2-7	-	TRBV7-2	TRBD2	CASSPALAGGPSYEQYF	TGTGCCAGCAGCCCGGCGCTAGCGGGAGGGCCCTCCTACGAGCAGTACTTC
TRBJ2-3	once	TRBV11-2	TRBD2	CASSLIAGGTTDTQYF	TGTGCCAGCAGCTTAATAGCGGGGGGTACCACAGATACGCAGTATTTT
TRBJ2-3	-	TRBV7-3	TRBD1	CASSLTGGRTDTQYF	TGTGCCAGCAGCTTAACAGGGGGCCGGACAGATACGCAGTATTTT
TRBJ1-1	-	TRBV6-6	-	CASSRRGPDTEAFF	TGTGCCAGCAGCCGGCGGGGGCCGGACACTGAAGCTTTCTTT
TRBJ1-3	-	TRBV6-5	-	CASSLRGSGNTIYF	TGTGCCAGCAGTCTCAGGGGTTCTGGAAACACCATATATTTT
TRBJ2-1	-	TRBV28	-	CASSFSVNRENEQFF	TGTGCCAGCAGTTTCTCTGTTAATCGGGAAAATGAGCAGTTCTTC
TRBJ1-2	-	TRBV18	-	CASSPQSGGGGYTF	TGTGCCAGCTCACCACAGTCTGGGGGAGGTGGCTACACCTTC
TRBJ2-7	-	TRBV18	-	CASSPARTESEIGSYEQYF	TGTGCCAGCTCACCCGCTCGGACAGAATCCGAAATAGGGTCCTACGAGCAGTACTTC
TRBJ2-5	-	TRBV2	TRBD2	CASSPLTSGAKETQYF	TGTGCCAGCAGTCCCCTGACTAGCGGGGCAAAAGAGACCCAGTACTTC
TRBJ2-1	-	TRBV9	TRBD2	CASSVASGSRNEQFF	TGTGCCAGCAGCGTAGCAAGCGGGAGTAGGAATGAGCAGTTCTTC
TRBJ2-5	-	TRBV5-1	TRBD2	CASRSLGGRMETQYF	TGCGCCAGCAGATCCCTCGGCGGGAGGATGGAGACCCAGTACTTC
TRBJ2-7	-	TRBV6-1	TRBD1	CASNDPWDRGHEQYF	TGTGCCAGCAACGATCCCTGGGACAGGGGCCACGAGCAGTACTTC
TRBJ2-2	-	TRBV27	-	CASSPLGGELFF	TGTGCCAGCAGTCCTCTCGGGGGGGAGCTGTTTTTT
TRBJ1-3	-	TRBV2	-	CASNSRVPGGNTIYF	TGTGCCAGCAACTCTAGGGTACCGGGGGGAAACACCATATATTTT
TRBJ1-5	-	TRBV19	TRBD1	CASTTRGRNQPQHF	TGTGCCAGTACGACCAGGGGGCGCAATCAGCCCCAGCATTTT
TRBJ2-2	-	TRBV27	TRBD1	CASTSGTGGTGELFF	TGTGCCAGCACCTCCGGGACAGGGGGGACCGGGGAGCTGTTTTTT
TRBJ2-1	-	TRBV18	TRBD2	CASSPKAGGPYNEQFF	TGTGCCAGCTCACCAAAAGCGGGAGGGCCATACAATGAGCAGTTCTTC
TRBJ2-2	-	TRBV2	-	CASSAGMANTGELFF	TGTGCCAGCAGTGCAGGGATGGCGAATACCGGGGAGCTGTTTTTT
TRBJ1-4	-	TRBV4-3	TRBD1	CASSRDAGTGSEKLFF	TGCGCCAGCAGCCGGGACGCCGGGACAGGGTCTGAAAAACTGTTTTTT
TRBJ2-2	-	TRBV5-4	-	CASSLLGQYTGELFF	TGTGCCAGCAGCTTGCTAGGACAGTACACCGGGGAGCTGTTTTTT
TRBJ2-2	-	TRBV29-1	TRBD2	CSAPGLATGELFF	TGCAGCGCCCCGGGACTAGCCACCGGGGAGCTGTTTTTT
TRBJ1-1	few	TRBV28	-	CASSFTLRATHGGAFF	TGTGCCAGCAGTTTCACACTACGGGCTACCCATGGAGGGGCTTTCTTT
TRBJ2-7	-	TRBV6-5	TRBD2	CASSYVAGPYEQYF	TGTGCCAGCAGTTACGTAGCGGGCCCCTACGAGCAGTACTTC
TRBJ2-3	-	TRBV19	-	CASMRGGLFTDTQYF	TGTGCCAGTATGCGGGGCGGACTATTCACAGATACGCAGTATTTT
TRBJ1-1	-	TRBV19	-	CARSPTGRTEAFF	TGTGCCAGGTCACCCACAGGACGCACTGAAGCTTTCTTT
TRBJ1-2	-	TRBV27	-	CASSLDGDYGYTF	TGTGCCAGCAGTTTAGACGGAGACTATGGCTACACCTTC
TRBJ2-3	-	TRBV11-3	-	CASSCRDTKITDTQYF	TGTGCCAGCAGCTGCCGGGATACTAAAATCACAGATACGCAGTATTTT
TRBJ1-4	-	TRBV27	TRBD1	CASSQLLDRRYEKLFF	TGTGCCAGCAGTCAACTCTTGGACAGGCGATATGAAAAACTGTTTTTT
TRBJ2-2	-	TRBV4-2	TRBD1	CASSSRGQGAPGTGELFF	TGTGCCAGCAGCTCCCGGGGACAGGGGGCGCCCGGGACCGGGGAGCTGTTTTTT
TRBJ2-7	-	TRBV9	-	CASSVDLGGSSYEQYF	TGTGCCAGCAGCGTTGACCTCGGGGGTTCCTCCTACGAGCAGTACTTC
TRBJ1-1	-	TRBV5-1	-	CASSPAAGGATEAFF	TGCGCCAGCAGCCCTGCCGCAGGCGGGGCCACTGAAGCTTTCTTT
TRBJ2-1	-	TRBV28	-	CASSLAGDEQFF	TGTGCCAGCAGTTTAGCCGGGGATGAGCAGTTCTTC
TRBJ2-5	-	TRBV4-3	-	CASSHDEGTGSRETQYF	TGCGCCAGCAGCCATGATGAGGGAACAGGGAGTAGGGAGACCCAGTACTTC
TRBJ2-7	-	TRBV6-5	TRBD1	CASSYSRTGLYEQYF	TGTGCCAGCAGTTACTCCCGGACAGGGTTGTACGAGCAGTACTTC
TRBJ2-3	few	TRBV9	-	CASSVGSLSTDTQYF	TGTGCCAGCAGCGTAGGCAGTCTTAGCACAGATACGCAGTATTTT
TRBJ2-3	-	TRBV11-3	TRBD2	CASSDTSGGGTSTDTQYF	TGTGCCAGCAGCGACACTAGCGGGGGGGGAACTAGCACAGATACGCAGTATTTT
TRBJ2-1	-	TRBV29-1	TRBD2	CSVELGGGGDNEQFF	TGCAGCGTCGAACTAGGAGGCGGGGGGGACAATGAGCAGTTCTTC
TRBJ2-5	-	TRBV19	TRBD2	CASSTGLAGGETQYF	TGTGCCAGTAGTACAGGACTAGCGGGGGGAGAGACCCAGTACTTC
TRBJ1-5	-	TRBV28	-	CASSSPYGLRNQPQHF	TGTGCCAGCAGTTCACCATACGGGTTACGGAATCAGCCCCAGCATTTT
TRBJ2-4	-	TRBV10-3	TRBD1	CAISRDSKNIQYF	TGTGCCATCAGTCGGGACAGCAAAAACATTCAGTACTTC
TRBJ2-7	few	TRBV9	TRBD2	CASSVEGLAAYEQYF	TGTGCCAGCAGCGTAGAGGGACTAGCGGCTTACGAGCAGTACTTC
TRBJ2-7	-	TRBV7-9	TRBD1	CASSATGDHSYEQYF	TGTGCCAGCAGCGCGACAGGGGACCACTCCTACGAGCAGTACTTC
TRBJ1-2	-	TRBV27	TRBD1	CASTKTGGSGYTF	TGTGCCAGCACCAAGACAGGGGGCAGTGGCTACACCTTC
TRBJ2-2	-	TRBV9	-	CASSVGGGQANTGELFF	TGTGCCAGCAGCGTAGGTGGAGGGCAGGCGAACACCGGGGAGCTGTTTTTT
TRBJ2-7	few	TRBV6-5	-	CASSYRLTLYEQYF	TGTGCCAGCAGTTACCGACTAACCCTCTACGAGCAGTACTTC
TRBJ1-6	-	TRBV6-5	-	CASSDRDNSPLHF	TGTGCCAGCAGCGACAGAGATAATTCACCCCTCCACTTT
TRBJ2-3	few	TRBV6-1	-	CAASWSSTDTQYF	TGTGCCGCGAGCTGGTCTAGCACAGATACGCAGTATTTT
TRBJ2-7	few	TRBV5-1	TRBD2	CASRVAGAYEQYF	TGCGCCAGCAGGGTAGCGGGAGCCTACGAGCAGTACTTC
TRBJ2-3	few	TRBV7-7	-	CASSFRGGDTQYF	TGTGCTAGCAGCTTCCGGGGAGGAGATACGCAGTATTTT
TRBJ1-2	-	TRBV10-3	-	CAISESLGTIYGYTF	TGTGCCATCAGTGAGTCGTTAGGGACTATCTATGGCTACACCTTC
TRBJ2-3	-	TRBV7-2	TRBD2	CASSFTAGARDTQYF	TGTGCCAGCAGCTTTACAGCGGGAGCTAGAGATACGCAGTATTTT